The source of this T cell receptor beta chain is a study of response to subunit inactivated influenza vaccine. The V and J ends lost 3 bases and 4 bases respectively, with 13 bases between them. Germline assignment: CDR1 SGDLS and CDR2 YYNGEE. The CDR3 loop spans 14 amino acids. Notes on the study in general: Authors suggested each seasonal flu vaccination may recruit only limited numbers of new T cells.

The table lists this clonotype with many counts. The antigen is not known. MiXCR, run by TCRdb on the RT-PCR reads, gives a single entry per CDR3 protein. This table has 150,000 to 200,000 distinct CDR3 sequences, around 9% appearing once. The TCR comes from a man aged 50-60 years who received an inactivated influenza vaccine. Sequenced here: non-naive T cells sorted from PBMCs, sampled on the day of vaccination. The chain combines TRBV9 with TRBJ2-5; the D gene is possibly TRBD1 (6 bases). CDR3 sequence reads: CASSDRQVGETQYF. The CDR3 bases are TGTGCCAGCAGCGATCGACAGGTTGGAGAGACCCAGTACTTC.